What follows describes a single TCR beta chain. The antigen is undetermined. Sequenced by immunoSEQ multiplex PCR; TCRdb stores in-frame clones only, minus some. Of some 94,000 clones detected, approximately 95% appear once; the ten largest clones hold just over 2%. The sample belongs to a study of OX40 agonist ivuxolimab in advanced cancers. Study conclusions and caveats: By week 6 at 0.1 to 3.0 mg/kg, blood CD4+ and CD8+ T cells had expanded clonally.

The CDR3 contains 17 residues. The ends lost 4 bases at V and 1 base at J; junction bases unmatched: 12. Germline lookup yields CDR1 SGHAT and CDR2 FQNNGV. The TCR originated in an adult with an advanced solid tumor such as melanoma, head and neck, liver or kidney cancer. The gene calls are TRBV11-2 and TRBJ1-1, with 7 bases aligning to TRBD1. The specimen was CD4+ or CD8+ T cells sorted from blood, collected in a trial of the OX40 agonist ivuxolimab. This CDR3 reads CASSYGQGGAANTEAFF. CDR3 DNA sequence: TGTGCCAGCAGCTACGGGCAGGGGGGGGCTGCGAACACTGAAGCTTTCTTT.